Included here is one TCR beta chain sequence, with context. Its antigen is not identified. One end of the junction fails to match germline, which may point to a read error. At the DNA level, this CDR3 is encoded by other sequences in the same sample as well. Use of 60 Vbeta and 13 Jbeta primers characterized the PCR. Assay used: immunoSEQ multiplex PCR; TCRdb lists only in-frame clones, some missing. The data include over 100,000 clones; the top ten clones carry 3.5% to 4.5%. This sample was included in a study of cytomegalovirus exposure and HLA in healthy donors. Notes on the study in general: Reportedly, HLA-A and HLA-B alleles of most subjects were accurately predicted from TCR beta. It was reported in a later analysis that an Asian-associated ancestry cluster showed fewer N-insertions than the 666-donor mean.

This CDR3 comprises 15 residues. Germline lookup yields CDR1 MNHNS and CDR2 SASEGT. This TCR derives from a man younger than 40 in good health and CMV-seronegative. Sequenced material: PBMCs. The chain employs TRBV6-1 and TRBJ1-1; TRBD1 aligns across 10 bases. This chain's CDR3 is CASSEGWGQGTEAFF. The CDR3 coding sequence is TGTGCCAGTAGTGAAGGGTGGGGACAGGGGACTGAAGCTTTCTTT.